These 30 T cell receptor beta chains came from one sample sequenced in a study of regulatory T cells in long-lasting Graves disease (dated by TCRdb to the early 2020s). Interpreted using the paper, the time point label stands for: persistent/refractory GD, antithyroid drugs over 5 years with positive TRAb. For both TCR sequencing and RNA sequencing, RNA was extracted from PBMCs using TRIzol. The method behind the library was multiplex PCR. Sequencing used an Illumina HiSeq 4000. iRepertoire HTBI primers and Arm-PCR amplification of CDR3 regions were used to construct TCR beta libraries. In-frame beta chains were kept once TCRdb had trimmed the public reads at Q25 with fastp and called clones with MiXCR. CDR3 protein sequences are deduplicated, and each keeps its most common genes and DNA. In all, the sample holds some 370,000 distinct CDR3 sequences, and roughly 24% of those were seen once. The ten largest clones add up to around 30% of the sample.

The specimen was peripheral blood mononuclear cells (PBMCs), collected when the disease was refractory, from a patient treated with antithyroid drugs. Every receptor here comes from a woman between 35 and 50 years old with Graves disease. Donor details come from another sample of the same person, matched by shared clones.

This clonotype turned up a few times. The CDR3: CASSTGLAGIYEQYF. The CDR3 nucleotides are TGTGCCAGTAGTACGGGACTAGCGGGAATCTACGAGCAGTACTTC. The chain carries TRBV19 and TRBJ2-7; 13 nucleotides align to TRBD2. Germline lookup yields CDR1 LNHDA and CDR2 SQIVND (reference sequence). The CDR3 contains 15 residues. J lost 3 bases, V lost 4 bases, and 3 bases had no gene match.

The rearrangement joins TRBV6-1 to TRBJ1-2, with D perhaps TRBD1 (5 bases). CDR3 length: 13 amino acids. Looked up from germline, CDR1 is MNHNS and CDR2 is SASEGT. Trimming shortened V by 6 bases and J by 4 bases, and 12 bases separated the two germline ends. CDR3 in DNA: TGTGCCAGCAGGGCAGGGACGCCCTATGGCTACACCTTC. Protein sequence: CASRAGTPYGYTF.

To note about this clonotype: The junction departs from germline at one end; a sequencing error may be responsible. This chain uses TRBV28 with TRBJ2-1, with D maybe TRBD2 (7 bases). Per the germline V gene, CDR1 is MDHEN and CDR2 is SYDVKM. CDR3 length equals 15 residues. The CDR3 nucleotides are TGTGTCAGCAGCGCAGGGGAGGGCTACTACAATGAGCAGTTCTTC. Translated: CVSSAGEGYYNEQFF.

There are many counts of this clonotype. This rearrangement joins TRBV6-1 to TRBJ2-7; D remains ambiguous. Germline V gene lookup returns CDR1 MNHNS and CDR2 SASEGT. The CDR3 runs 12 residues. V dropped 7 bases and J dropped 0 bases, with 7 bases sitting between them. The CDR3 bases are TGTGCCAGCAAAGGTAGCTCCTACGAGCAGTACTTC. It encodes CASKGSSYEQYF.

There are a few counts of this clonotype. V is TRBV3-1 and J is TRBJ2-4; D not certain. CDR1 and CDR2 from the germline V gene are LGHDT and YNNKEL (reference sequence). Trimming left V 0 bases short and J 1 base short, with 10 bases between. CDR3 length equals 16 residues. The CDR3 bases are TGTGCCAGCAGCCAAGATTTTGGGATTGCCAAAAACATTCAGTACTTC. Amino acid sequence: CASSQDFGIAKNIQYF.

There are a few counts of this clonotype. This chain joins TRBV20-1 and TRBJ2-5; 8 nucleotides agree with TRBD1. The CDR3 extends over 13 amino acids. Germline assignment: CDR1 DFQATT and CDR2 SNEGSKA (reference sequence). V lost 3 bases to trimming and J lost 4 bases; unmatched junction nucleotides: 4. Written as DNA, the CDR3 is TGCAGTGCTAGCCCGGACAGGGCAGAGACCCAGTACTTC. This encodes CSASPDRAETQYF.

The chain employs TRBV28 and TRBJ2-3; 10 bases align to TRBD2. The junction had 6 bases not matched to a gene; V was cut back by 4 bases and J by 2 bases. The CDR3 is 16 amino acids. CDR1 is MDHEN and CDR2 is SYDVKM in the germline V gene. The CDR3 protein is CASSSPLAGDTDTQYF. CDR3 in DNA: TGTGCCAGCAGTTCGCCCCTAGCGGGAGACACAGATACGCAGTATTTT. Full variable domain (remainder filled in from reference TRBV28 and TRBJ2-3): DVKVTQSSRYLVKRTGEKVFLECVQDMDHENMFWYRQDPGLGLRLIYFSYDVKMKEKGDIPEGYSVSREKKERFSLILESASTNQTSMYLCASSSPLAGDTDTQYFGPGTRLTVL.

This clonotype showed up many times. CDR3 in amino acids: CASSDVEDTYGYTF. The CDR3 nucleotides are TGTGCCAGCAGCGATGTTGAAGACACGTATGGCTACACCTTC. The V call is TRBV16, the J call TRBJ1-2; D not resolved. This CDR3 is built from 14 residues. Germline loops: CDR1 KGHSY, CDR2 FQNENV. Trimming shortened V by 5 bases and J by 5 bases, and 15 bases separated the two germline ends.

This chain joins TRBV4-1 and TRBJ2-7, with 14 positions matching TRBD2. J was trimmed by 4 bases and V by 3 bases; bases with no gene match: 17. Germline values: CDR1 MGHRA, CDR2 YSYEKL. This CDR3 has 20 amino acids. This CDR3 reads CASSQGGLRLAGGPGYEQYF. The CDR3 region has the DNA TGCGCCAGCAGCCAGGGGGGGCTTCGACTAGCGGGAGGGCCGGGTTACGAGCAGTACTTC.

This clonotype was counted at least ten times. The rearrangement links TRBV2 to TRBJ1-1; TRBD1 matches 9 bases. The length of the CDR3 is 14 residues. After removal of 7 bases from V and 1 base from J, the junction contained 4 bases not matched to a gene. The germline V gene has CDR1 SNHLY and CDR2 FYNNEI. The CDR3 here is CASIKTGGNTEAFF. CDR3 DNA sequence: TGTGCCAGCATAAAGACAGGGGGGAACACTGAAGCTTTCTTT.

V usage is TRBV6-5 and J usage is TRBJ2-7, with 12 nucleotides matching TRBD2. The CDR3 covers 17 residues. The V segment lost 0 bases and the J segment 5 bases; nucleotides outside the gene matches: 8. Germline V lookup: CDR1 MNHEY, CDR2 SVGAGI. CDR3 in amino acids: CASSYSNHLAGGDEQYF. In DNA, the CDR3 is TGTGCCAGCAGTTACTCAAATCATCTAGCGGGAGGGGACGAGCAGTACTTC.

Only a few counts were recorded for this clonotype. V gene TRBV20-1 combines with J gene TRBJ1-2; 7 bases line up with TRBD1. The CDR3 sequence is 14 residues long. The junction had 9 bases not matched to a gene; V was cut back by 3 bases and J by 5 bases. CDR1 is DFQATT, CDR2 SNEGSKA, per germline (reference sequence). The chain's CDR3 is CSASKEGAAYGYTF. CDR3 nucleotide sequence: TGCAGTGCTAGTAAGGAGGGGGCGGCGTATGGCTACACCTTC.

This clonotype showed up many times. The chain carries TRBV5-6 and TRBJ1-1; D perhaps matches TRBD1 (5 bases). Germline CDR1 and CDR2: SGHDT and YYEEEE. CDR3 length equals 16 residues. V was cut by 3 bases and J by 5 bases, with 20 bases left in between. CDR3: CASSSQDWGLRTEAFF. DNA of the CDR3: TGTGCCAGCAGCTCACAAGACTGGGGGTTGAGGACTGAAGCTTTCTTT.

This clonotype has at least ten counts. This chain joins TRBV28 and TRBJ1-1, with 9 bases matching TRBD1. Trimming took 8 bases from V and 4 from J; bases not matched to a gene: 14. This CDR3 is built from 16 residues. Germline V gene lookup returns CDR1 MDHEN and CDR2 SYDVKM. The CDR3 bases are TGTGCCAGCGATTCCACGGACAGGGGCGGCGGCACTGAAGCTTTCTTT. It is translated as CASDSTDRGGGTEAFF. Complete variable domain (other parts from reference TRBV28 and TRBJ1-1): DVKVTQSSRYLVKRTGEKVFLECVQDMDHENMFWYRQDPGLGLRLIYFSYDVKMKEKGDIPEGYSVSREKKERFSLILESASTNQTSMYLCASDSTDRGGGTEAFFGQGTRLTVV.

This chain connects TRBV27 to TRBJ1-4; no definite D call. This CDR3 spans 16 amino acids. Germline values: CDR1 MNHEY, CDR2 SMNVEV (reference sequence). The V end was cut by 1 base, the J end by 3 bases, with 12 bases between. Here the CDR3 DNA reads TGTGCCAGCAGTTTATTAGCAGTTGGAGCTAATGAAAAACTGTTTTTT. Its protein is CASSLLAVGANEKLFF.

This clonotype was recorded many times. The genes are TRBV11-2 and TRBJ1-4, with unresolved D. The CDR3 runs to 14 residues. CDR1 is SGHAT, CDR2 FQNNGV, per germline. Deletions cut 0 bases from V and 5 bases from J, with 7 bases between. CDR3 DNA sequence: TGTGCCAGCAGCTTAGATGCGGTGAATGAAAAACTGTTTTTT. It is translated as CASSLDAVNEKLFF. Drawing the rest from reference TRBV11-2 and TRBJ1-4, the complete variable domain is EAGVAQSPRYKIIEKRQSVAFWCNPISGHATLYWYQQILGQGPKLLIQFQNNGVVDDSQLPKDRFSAERLKGVDSTLKIQPAKLEDSAVYLCASSLDAVNEKLFFGSGTQLSVL.

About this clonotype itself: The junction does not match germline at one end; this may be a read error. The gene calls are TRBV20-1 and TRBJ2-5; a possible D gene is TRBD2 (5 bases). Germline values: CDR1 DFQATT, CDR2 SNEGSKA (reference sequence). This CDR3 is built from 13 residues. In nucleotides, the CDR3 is TGCAGTGCCATACTAGGATCCCAAGAGGCCCAGTACTTC. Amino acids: CSAILGSQEAQYF.

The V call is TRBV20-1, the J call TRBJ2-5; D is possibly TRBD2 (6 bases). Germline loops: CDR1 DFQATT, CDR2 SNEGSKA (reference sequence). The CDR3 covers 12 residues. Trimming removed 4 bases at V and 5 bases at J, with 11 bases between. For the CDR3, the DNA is TGCAGTGCTAACCGACTAGGCGAGACCCAGTACTTC. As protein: CSANRLGETQYF.

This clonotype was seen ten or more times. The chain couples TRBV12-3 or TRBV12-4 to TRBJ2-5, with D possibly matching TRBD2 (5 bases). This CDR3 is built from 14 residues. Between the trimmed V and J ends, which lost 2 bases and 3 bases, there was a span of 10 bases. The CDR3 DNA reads TGTGCCAGCAGTTTAATGGACGGGGAAGAGACCCAGTACTTC. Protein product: CASSLMDGEETQYF.

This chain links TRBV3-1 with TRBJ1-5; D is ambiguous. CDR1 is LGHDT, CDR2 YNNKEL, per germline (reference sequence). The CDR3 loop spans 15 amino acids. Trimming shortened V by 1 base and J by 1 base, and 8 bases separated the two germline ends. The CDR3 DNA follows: TGTGCCAGCAGCCAAGGTCCTTTGAGCAATCAGCCCCAGCATTTT. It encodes CASSQGPLSNQPQHF.

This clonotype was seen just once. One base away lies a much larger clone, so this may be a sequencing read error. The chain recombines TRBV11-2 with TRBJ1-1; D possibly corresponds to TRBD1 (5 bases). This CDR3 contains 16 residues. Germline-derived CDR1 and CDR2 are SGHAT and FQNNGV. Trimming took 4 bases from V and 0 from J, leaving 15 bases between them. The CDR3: CASSSFSTEVNTEAFF. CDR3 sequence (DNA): TGTGCCAGCAGCTCCTTCTCGACAGAGGTGAACACTGAAGCTTTCTTT. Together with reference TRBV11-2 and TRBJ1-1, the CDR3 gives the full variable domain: EAGVAQSPRYKIIEKRQSVAFWCNPISGHATLYWYQQILGQGPKLLIQFQNNGVVDDSQLPKDRFSAERLKGVDSTLKIQPAKLEDSAVYLCASSSFSTEVNTEAFFGQGTRLTVV.

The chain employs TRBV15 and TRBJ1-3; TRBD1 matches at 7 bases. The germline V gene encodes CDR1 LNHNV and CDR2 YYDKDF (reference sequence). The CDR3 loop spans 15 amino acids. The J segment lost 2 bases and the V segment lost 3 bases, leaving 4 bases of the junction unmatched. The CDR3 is CATSRTGYPGNTIYF. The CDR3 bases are TGTGCCACCAGCAGGACAGGGTATCCTGGAAACACCATATATTTT.

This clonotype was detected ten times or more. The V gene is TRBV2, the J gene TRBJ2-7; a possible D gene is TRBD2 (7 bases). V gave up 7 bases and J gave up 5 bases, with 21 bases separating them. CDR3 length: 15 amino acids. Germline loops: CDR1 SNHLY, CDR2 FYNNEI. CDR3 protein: CASTIPGGSRDEQYF. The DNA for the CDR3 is TGTGCCAGCACCATCCCGGGGGGCAGCAGGGACGAGCAGTACTTC.

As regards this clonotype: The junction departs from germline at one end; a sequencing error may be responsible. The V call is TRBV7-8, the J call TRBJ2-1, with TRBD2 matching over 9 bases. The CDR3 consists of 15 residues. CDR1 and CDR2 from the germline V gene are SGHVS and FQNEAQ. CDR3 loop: CASSAPGTSYDEQFF. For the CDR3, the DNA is TGTGCCAGCAGCGCCCCCGGGACTAGCTACGATGAGCAGTTCTTC.

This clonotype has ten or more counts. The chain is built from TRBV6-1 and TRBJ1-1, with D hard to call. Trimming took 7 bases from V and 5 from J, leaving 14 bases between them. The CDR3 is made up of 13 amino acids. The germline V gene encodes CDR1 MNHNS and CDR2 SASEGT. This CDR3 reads CASTLDSETEAFF. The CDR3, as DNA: TGTGCCAGCACCCTAGATTCGGAAACTGAAGCTTTCTTT.

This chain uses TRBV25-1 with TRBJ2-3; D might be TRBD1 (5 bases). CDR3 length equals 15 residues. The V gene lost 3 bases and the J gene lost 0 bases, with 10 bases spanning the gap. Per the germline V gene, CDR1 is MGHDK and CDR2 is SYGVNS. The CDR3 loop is CASSEGLSSTDTQYF. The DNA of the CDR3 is TGTGCCAGCAGTGAGGGGCTTTCTAGCACAGATACGCAGTATTTT.

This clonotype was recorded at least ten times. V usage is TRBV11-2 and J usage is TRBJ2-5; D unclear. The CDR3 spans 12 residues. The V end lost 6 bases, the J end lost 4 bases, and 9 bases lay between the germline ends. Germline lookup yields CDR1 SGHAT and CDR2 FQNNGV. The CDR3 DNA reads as TGTGCCAGCAGTCCGTTGTCAGAGACCCAGTACTTC. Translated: CASSPLSETQYF.

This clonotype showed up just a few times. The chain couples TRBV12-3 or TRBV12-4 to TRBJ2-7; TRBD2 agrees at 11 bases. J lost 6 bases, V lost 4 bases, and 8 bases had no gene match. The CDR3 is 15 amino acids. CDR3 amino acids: CASSSGLAAGAEQYF. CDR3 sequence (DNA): TGTGCCAGCAGTTCGGGACTAGCGGCGGGAGCCGAGCAGTACTTC.

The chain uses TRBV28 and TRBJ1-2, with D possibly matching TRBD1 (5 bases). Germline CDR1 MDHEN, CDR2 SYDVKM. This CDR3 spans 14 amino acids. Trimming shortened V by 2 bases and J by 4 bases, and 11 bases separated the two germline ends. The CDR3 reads CASSLPDSIYGYTF. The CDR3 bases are TGTGCCAGCAGTTTACCAGACAGCATCTATGGCTACACCTTC.

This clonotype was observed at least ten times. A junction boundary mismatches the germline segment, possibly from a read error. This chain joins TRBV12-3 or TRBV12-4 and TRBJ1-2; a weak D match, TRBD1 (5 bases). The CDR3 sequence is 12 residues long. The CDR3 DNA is TGTGCCAGCACCCTACGGGGCCACGAGAGAGTCTTC. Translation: CASTLRGHERVF.